These T cell receptor beta chains were read from a single sample in a study of shared clonotypes between healthy human individuals. This table comes from immunoSEQ multiplex PCR, and its TCRdb copy is limited to in-frame clones, with some not included. Among around 2,000,000 clones listed, 90% to 95% were seen once. The sample consisted of naive CD4+ T cells sorted from blood. Every receptor here comes from a young man in good health. Each CDR3 is given with its conserved first and last residue. Clone size is stated in some rows and not others, as once, few, many or a class when expanded.

TRBV19	once	TRBJ2-7	CASSKVVASEGSSYEQYF
TRBV4-1	.	TRBJ2-2	CASSLGTGEDTGELFF
TRBV6-9	once	TRBJ1-5	CASSYWVGTAGPLNQPQHF
TRBV6-5	once	TRBJ1-6	CASSSRTGDPSPLHF
TRBV5-4	.	TRBJ2-3	CATGTRDTQYF
TRBV6-1	.	TRBJ1-1	CASSVQWTGTNTEAFF
TRBV5-6	once	TRBJ1-3	CASSWGRFSGGNTIYF
TRBV11-2	few	TRBJ1-1	CASSLNPNTEAFF
TRBV18	.	TRBJ2-7	CASSPFGGADSQYF
TRBV4-3	.	TRBJ2-3	CASSQDLLAGGITDTQYF